This T cell receptor beta chain was recovered during a study of T cell responses to AZD1222 COVID-19 vaccine. Assay used: immunoSEQ multiplex PCR; TCRdb lists only in-frame clones, some missing. The sample consists of roughly 130,000 clones, over 90% of them appearing once. Trimming took 4 bases from V and 8 from J; bases not matched to a gene: 18. There are 19 residues in the CDR3. Germline CDR1 is MGHRA and CDR2 is YSYEKL. This clone was observed a handful of times. The sequencing here drew on peripheral blood, taken on day 0 of AZD1222 vaccination. This rearrangement joins TRBV4-1 to TRBJ2-1; 12 bases are a match to TRBD2. The clonotype was recovered from an adult in good health. CDR3 region: CASSLRLAGVVGPGDEQFF. CDR3 coding DNA: TGCGCCAGCAGCCTCCGACTAGCGGGAGTCGTCGGACCGGGCGATGAGCAGTTCTTC.